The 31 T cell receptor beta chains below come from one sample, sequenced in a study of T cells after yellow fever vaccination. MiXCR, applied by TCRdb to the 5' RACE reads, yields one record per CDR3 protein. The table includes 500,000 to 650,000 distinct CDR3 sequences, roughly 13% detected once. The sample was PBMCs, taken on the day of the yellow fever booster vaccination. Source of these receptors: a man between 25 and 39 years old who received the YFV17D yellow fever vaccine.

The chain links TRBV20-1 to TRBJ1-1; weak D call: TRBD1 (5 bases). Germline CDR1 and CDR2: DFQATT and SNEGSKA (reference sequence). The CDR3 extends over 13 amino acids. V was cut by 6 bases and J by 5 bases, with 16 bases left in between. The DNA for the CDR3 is TGCAGTGCCAGGGAAGGGAGTAGAACTGAAGCTTTCTTT. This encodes CSAREGSRTEAFF.

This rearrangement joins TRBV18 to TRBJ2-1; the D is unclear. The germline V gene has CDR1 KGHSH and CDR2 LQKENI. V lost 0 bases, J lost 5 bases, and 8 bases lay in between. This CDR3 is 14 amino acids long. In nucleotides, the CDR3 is TGTGCCAGCTCACCACCCCAGAGCGACAATGAGCAGTTCTTC. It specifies CASSPPQSDNEQFF.

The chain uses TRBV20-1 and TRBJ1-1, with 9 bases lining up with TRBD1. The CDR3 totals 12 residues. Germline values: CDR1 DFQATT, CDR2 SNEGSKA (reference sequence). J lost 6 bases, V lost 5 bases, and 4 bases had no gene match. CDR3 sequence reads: CSAPGTGPEAFF. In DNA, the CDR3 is TGCAGTGCTCCTGGGACAGGGCCTGAAGCTTTCTTT.

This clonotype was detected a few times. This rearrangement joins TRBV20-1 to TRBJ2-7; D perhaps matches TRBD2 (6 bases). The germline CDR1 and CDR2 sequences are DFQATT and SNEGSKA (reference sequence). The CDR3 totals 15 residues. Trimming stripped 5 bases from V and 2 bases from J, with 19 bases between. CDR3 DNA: TGCAGTGCTGGAGCCTGGGGGGAAGGGGCCTACGAGCAGTACTTC. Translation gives CSAGAWGEGAYEQYF.

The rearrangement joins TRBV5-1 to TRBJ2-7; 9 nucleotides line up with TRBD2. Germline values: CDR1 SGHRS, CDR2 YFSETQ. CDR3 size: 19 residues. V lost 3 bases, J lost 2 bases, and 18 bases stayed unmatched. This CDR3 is CASSSIGGTSLEPAYEQYF. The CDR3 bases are TGCGCCAGCAGCTCGATAGGGGGGACTAGCTTAGAACCCGCCTACGAGCAGTACTTC.

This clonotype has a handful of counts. CDR3: CASSLAWREGYEQYF. CDR3 DNA sequence: TGTGCCAGCAGCTTAGCATGGCGGGAGGGCTACGAGCAGTACTTC. This chain joins TRBV13 and TRBJ2-7; 9 bases fit TRBD2. The germline CDR1 and CDR2 sequences are PRHDT and FYEKMQ (reference sequence). The CDR3 has 15 amino acids. V shed 1 base and J 3 bases; nucleotides not matched to a gene: 4.

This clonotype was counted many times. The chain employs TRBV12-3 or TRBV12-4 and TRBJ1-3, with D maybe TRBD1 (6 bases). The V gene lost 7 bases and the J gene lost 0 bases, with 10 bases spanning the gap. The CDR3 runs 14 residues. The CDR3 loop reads CASTQGFSGNTIYF. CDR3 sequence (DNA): TGTGCCAGCACCCAGGGGTTCTCTGGAAACACCATATATTTT.

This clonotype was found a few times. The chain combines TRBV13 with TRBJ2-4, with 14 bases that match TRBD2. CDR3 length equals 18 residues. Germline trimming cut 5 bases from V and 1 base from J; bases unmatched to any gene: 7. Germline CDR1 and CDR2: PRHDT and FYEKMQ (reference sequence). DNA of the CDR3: TGTGCCAGCAGCCGGGGACTAGCGGGAGCGGTGGCCAAAAACATTCAGTACTTC. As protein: CASSRGLAGAVAKNIQYF.

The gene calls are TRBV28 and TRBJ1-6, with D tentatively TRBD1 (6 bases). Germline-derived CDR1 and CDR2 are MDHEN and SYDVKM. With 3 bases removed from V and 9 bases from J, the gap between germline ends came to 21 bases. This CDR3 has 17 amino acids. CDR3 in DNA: TGTGCCAGCAGTTTCCCCCACGGGGGGCATCGCCGTTCACCCCTCCACTTT. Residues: CASSFPHGGHRRSPLHF.

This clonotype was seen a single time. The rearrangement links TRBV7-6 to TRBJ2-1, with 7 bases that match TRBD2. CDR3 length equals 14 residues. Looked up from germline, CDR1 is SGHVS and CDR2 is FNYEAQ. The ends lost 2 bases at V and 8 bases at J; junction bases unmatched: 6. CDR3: CASSLLSTSDEQFF. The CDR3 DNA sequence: TGTGCCAGCAGCTTACTTAGTACTAGCGATGAGCAGTTCTTC.

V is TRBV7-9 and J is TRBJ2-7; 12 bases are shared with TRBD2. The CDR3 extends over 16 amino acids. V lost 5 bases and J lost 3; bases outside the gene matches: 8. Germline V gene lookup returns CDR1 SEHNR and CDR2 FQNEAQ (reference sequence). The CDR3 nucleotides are TGTGCCAGCAGCCCAAGGACTAGCGGGATTGTCTACGAGCAGTACTTC. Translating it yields CASSPRTSGIVYEQYF.

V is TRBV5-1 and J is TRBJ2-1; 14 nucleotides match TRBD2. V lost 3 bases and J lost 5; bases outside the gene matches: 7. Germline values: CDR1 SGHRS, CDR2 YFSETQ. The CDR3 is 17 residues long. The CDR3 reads CASSYRLAGGGDNEQFF. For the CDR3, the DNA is TGCGCCAGCAGCTACAGACTAGCGGGAGGGGGGGACAATGAGCAGTTCTTC.

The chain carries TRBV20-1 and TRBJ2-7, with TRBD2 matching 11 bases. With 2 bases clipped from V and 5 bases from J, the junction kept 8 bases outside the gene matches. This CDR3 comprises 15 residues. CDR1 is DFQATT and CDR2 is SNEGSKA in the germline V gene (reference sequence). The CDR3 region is CSARKTSGSLNEQYF. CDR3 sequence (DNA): TGCAGTGCTAGAAAAACTAGCGGGAGTCTCAACGAGCAGTACTTC.

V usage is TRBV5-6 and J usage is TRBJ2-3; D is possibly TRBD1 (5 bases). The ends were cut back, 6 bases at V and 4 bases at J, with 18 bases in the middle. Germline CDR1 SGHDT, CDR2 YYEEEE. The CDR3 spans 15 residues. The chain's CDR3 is CASIPLQEGSDTQYF. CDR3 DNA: TGTGCCAGCATCCCTCTACAGGAAGGATCAGATACGCAGTATTTT.

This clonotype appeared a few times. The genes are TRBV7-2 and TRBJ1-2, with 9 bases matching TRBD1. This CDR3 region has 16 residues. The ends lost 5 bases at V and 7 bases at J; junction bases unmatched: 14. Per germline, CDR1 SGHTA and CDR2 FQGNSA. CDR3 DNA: TGTGCCAGCAGCCGGGGACAGGGAATTGGTGCGAGTGGCTACACCTTC. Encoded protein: CASSRGQGIGASGYTF.

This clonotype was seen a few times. CDR3 bases: TGCGCCAGCAGCGCTCGTCCTGGGAATCCAGATACGCAGTATTTT. It is translated as CASSARPGNPDTQYF. The chain uses TRBV4-3 and TRBJ2-3; D remains ambiguous. The V end was cut by 5 bases, the J end by 4 bases, with 16 bases between. The CDR3 contains 15 residues. Germline lookup yields CDR1 LGHNA and CDR2 YSLEER.

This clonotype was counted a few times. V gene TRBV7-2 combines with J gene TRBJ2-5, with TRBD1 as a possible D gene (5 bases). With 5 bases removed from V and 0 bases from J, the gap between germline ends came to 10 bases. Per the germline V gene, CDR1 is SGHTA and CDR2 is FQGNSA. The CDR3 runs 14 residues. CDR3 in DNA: TGTGCCAGCAGCACAGGACCAGACCAAGAGACCCAGTACTTC. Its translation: CASSTGPDQETQYF.

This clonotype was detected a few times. The CDR3 sequence: CASSLGGQGQTYEQYF. As DNA, the CDR3 is TGTGCCAGCAGCTTAGGCGGACAGGGGCAAACCTACGAGCAGTACTTC. This chain uses TRBV7-9 with TRBJ2-7; TRBD1 matches 9 bases. CDR3 length: 16 amino acids. V lost 1 base to trimming and J lost 2 bases; unmatched junction nucleotides: 6. CDR1 is SEHNR and CDR2 is FQNEAQ in the germline V gene (reference sequence).

The CDR3 bases are TGTGCCAGCTCAACCACCACCCCAGATACGCAGTATTTT. This codes for CASSTTTPDTQYF. The J gene is TRBJ2-3, the V gene TRBV18; no clear D. CDR1 is KGHSH, CDR2 LQKENI, per germline. V was pared by 5 bases and J by 4 bases, with 10 bases between. The CDR3 spans 13 residues.

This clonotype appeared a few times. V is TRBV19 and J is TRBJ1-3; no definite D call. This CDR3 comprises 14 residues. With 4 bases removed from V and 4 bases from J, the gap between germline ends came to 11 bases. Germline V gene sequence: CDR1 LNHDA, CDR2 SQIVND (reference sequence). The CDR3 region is CASSTEDQGNTIYF. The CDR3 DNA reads TGTGCCAGTAGTACGGAAGACCAAGGAAACACCATATATTTT. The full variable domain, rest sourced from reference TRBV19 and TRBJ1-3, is DGGITQSPKYLFRKEGQNVTLSCEQNLNHDAMYWYRQDPGQGLRLIYYSQIVNDFQKGDIAEGYSVSREKKESFPLTVTSAQKNPTAFYLCASSTEDQGNTIYFGEGSWLTVV.

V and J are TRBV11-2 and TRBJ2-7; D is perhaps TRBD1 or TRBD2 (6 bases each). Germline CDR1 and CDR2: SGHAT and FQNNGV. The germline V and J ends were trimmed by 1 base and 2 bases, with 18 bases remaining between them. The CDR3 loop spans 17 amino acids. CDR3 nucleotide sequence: TGTGCCAGCAGCTTAGGCCCCAAAGGGGGGAACGCCTACGAGCAGTACTTC. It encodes CASSLGPKGGNAYEQYF.

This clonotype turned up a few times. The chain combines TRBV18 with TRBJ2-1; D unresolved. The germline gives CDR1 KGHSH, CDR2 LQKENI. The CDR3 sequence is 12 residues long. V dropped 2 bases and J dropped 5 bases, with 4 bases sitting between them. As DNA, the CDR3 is TGTGCCAGCTCACCAGGGAACAATGAGCAGTTCTTC. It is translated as CASSPGNNEQFF.

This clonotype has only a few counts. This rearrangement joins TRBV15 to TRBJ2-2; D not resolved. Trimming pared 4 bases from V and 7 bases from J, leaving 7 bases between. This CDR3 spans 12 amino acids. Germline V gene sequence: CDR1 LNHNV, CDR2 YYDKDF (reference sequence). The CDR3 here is CATSTTVGELFF. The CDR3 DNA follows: TGTGCCACCAGCACGACGGTCGGGGAGCTGTTTTTT.

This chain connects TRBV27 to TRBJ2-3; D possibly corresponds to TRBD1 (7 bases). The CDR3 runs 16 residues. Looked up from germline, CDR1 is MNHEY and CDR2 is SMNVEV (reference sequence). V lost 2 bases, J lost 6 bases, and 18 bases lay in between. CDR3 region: CASSLRETRGRDTQYF. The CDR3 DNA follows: TGTGCCAGCAGTTTAAGGGAGACTAGGGGGCGGGATACGCAGTATTTT.

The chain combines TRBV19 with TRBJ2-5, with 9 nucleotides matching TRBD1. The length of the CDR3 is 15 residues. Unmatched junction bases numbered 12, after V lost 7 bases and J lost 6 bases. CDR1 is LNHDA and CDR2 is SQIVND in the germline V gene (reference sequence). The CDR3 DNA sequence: TGTGCCAGTAAACCCGGGACAGGGTTCGAAAAGACCCAGTACTTC. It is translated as CASKPGTGFEKTQYF.

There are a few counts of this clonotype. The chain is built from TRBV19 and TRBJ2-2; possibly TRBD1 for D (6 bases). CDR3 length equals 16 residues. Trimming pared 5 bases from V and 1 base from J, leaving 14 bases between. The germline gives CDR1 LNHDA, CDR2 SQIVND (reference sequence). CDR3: CASSPPWTVNTGELFF. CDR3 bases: TGTGCCAGTAGTCCACCCTGGACAGTGAACACCGGGGAGCTGTTTTTT.

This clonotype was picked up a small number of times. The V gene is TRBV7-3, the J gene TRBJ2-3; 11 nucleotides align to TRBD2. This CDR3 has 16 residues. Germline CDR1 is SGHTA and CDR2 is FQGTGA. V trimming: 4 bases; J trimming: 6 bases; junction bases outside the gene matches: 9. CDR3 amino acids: CASSWTSGLTADTQYF. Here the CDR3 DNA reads TGTGCCAGCAGCTGGACTAGCGGGCTGACCGCGGATACGCAGTATTTT.

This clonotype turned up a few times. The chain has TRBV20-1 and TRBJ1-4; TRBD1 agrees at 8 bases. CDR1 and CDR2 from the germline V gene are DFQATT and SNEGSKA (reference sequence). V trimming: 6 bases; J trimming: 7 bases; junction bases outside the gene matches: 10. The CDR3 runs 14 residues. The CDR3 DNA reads TGCAGTGCAGAAACCGGGACAGGTCCTGAAAAACTGTTTTTT. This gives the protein CSAETGTGPEKLFF.

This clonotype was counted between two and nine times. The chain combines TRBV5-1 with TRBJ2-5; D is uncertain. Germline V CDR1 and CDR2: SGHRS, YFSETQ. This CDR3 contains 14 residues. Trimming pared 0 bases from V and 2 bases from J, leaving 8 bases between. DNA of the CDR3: TGCGCCAGCAGCTTGGGTTCATTACAAGAGACCCAGTACTTC. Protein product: CASSLGSLQETQYF.

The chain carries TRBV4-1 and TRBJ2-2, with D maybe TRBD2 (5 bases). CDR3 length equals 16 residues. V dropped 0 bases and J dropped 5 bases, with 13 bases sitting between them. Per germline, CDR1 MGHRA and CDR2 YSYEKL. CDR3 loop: CASSQDRTGNTGELFF. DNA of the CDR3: TGCGCCAGCAGCCAAGATAGAACGGGAAATACCGGGGAGCTGTTTTTT.

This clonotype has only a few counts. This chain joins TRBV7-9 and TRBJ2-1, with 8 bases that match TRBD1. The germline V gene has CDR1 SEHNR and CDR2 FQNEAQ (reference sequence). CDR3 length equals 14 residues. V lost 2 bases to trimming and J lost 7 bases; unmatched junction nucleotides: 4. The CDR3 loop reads CASSLTGGENEQFF. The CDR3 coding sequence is TGTGCCAGCAGCTTAACAGGGGGAGAGAATGAGCAGTTCTTC.